The 27 T cell receptor beta chains below all came from one sample that was sequenced in a study of tumor and adjacent non-tumor tissue in lung cancer. No cell sorting was done before RNA was extracted from the tissue. The library came from three nested PCR rounds adapted from ARM-PCR protocols. TCRdb independently ran MiXCR on the multiplex PCR reads; one entry per CDR3 protein. The table has fewer than 100,000 distinct CDR3 sequences, approximately 77% seen once; the top ten hold 8.5% to 10%. The sequenced sample consisted of lung tumor tissue. The receptors here all came from a woman in her thirties or forties with non-small cell lung cancer.

On this clonotype: At one end, the junction sequence differs from germline, possibly due to a read error. The gene calls are TRBV4-2 and TRBJ1-4, with a tentative D call TRBD1 (5 bases). The CDR3 is 16 residues long. Germline CDR1 reads LGHNA; CDR2 reads YNFKEQ. The CDR3 nucleotides are TGTGCCAGCAGACAAGACGAGACAGCAACTAATGAAAAACTGTTTTTT. This codes for CASRQDETATNEKLFF.

Remarks on this clonotype: Since a much larger clone is just one base distant, this may be a read error. This rearrangement joins TRBV5-4 to TRBJ2-1; D may be TRBD2 (6 bases). CDR1 SGHNT and CDR2 YYREEE come from the germline V gene (reference sequence). Trimming took off 0 bases at V and 9 bases at J, with 19 bases between the two ends. CDR3 length: 16 amino acids. CDR3 coding DNA: TGTGCCAGCAGCTTGGGGGCGACACGGAGGGCCACTGAGCAGTTCTTC. Encoded protein: CASSLGATRRATEQFF.

This clonotype was recorded many times. The chain joins TRBV7-9 to TRBJ2-5, with 8 bases matching TRBD1. From germline, CDR1 is SEHNR and CDR2 FQNEAQ (reference sequence). Losses at the gene ends were 3 bases for V and 1 base for J; bases not matched to a gene: 7. The CDR3 sequence is 16 residues long. CDR3 sequence reads: CASSLGGQVIQETQYF. The CDR3 DNA reads as TGTGCCAGCAGCTTGGGGGGACAGGTTATCCAAGAGACCCAGTACTTC.

A note on this clonotype: A read error is possible here, since a much larger clone lies one base away. The rearrangement joins TRBV5-6 to TRBJ2-3, with 9 positions matching TRBD1. This CDR3 contains 15 residues. Germline values: CDR1 SGHDT, CDR2 YYEEEE. The CDR3: CASSRDRGGTDRQYF. The CDR3 DNA sequence: TGTGCCAGCAGCAGAGACAGGGGGGGGACAGATAGGCAGTATTTT. The entire variable domain, with the rest obtained from reference TRBV5-6 and TRBJ2-3, is as follows: DAGVTQSPTHLIKTRGQQVTLRCSPKSGHDTVSWYQQALGQGPQFIFQYYEEEERQRGNFPDRFSGHQFPNYSSELNVNALLLGDSALYLCASSRDRGGTDRQYFGPGTRLTVL.

About this clonotype: Relative to the germline gene, one junction end is altered; a read error may explain this. The chain recombines TRBV6-1 with TRBJ2-1, with 9 positions matching TRBD2. Per the germline V gene, CDR1 is MNHNS and CDR2 is SASEGT. This CDR3 has 18 residues. CDR3 sequence reads: CVSSEPTSGRGLYNEQFF. In DNA form, the CDR3 reads TGTGTCAGCAGTGAACCTACTAGCGGGCGGGGATTGTACAATGAACAGTTCTTC.

The genes are TRBV29-1 and TRBJ2-1, with a tentative D call TRBD2 (6 bases). Germline loops: CDR1 SQVTM, CDR2 ANQGSEA. This CDR3 spans 14 amino acids. V was shortened by 4 bases and J by 6 bases, with 16 bases between the two germline ends. The CDR3 nucleotides are TGCAGCGTTGCGGGGGACTCCCACTGCAATGAGCAGTTCTTC. Its translation is CSVAGDSHCNEQFF.

Concerning this clonotype: A much larger clone lies one base from this, so it may be a read error. The conserved phenylalanine or tryptophan is not found at the CDR3 terminus, so this likely reflects a read error. The genes are TRBV12-3 or TRBV12-4 and TRBJ2-3; TRBD2 agrees at 9 bases. The CDR3 is made up of 15 amino acids. The trim removed 6 bases at V and 6 bases at J, leaving 10 bases unmatched. CDR3 nucleotides: TGTGCCAGCAGGGGACTAGCTCCCGGGGGGGATACGCAGTATTCT. This gives the protein CASRGLAPGGDTQYS.

The chain links TRBV29-1 to TRBJ2-5, with unresolved D. V dropped 5 bases and J dropped 5 bases, with 18 bases sitting between them. From germline, CDR1 is SQVTM and CDR2 ANQGSEA. CDR3 length: 14 residues. The chain's CDR3 is CSVYTAVAQETQYF. In DNA, the CDR3 is TGCAGCGTTTATACTGCGGTTGCCCAGGAGACCCAGTACTTC.

A note on this clonotype: Here the CDR3 omits its conserved ending phenylalanine or tryptophan, so a read error is the likely source. J is TRBJ1-6 and V is TRBV4-2; TRBD1 matches 7 bases. The CDR3 length is 15 residues. The germline CDR1 and CDR2 sequences are LGHNA and YNFKEQ. CDR3 nucleotides: TGCGCCAGCAGCCAAGACCGGGACAGCCATTCACCCCTCCACTTG. This sequence encodes CASSQDRDSHSPLHL.

The genes are TRBV10-3 and TRBJ1-5; D is undetermined. The CDR3 totals 15 residues. CDR1 is ENHRY and CDR2 is SYGVKD in the germline V gene. Trimming removed 0 bases from V and 4 bases from J, with 10 bases in between. The CDR3 bases are TGTGCCATCAGTGAGTCGAAGACGAGTAATCAGCCCCAGCATTTT. Translating gives CAISESKTSNQPQHF.

As regards this clonotype: One junction end disagrees with the germline gene, perhaps due to a read error. This chain joins TRBV6-5 and TRBJ1-2, with 7 bases matching TRBD1. CDR3 length equals 13 residues. Germline V gives CDR1 MNHEY, CDR2 SVGAGI. CDR3 protein: CASSHQGGDGYTF. As DNA, the CDR3 is TGTGCCAGCAGTCACCAGGGGGGGGATGGCTACACGTTC.

Turning to this clonotype: At one end the junction does not follow the germline gene, possibly because of a read error. V and J are TRBV6-6 and TRBJ2-5; no definite D call. CDR3 length equals 14 residues. The germline CDR1 and CDR2 sequences are MNHNY and SVGAGI (reference sequence). CDR3: CASSYSMVAETQYF. CDR3 DNA sequence: TGTGCCAGCAGTTACTCGATGGTGGCCGAGACCCAATACTTC.

This clonotype turned up a few times. With a much larger clone just one base away, this may be a read error. The chain links TRBV7-8 to TRBJ2-1, with 7 bases fitting TRBD1. CDR3 size: 13 residues. Germline V CDR1 and CDR2: SGHVS, FQNEAQ. The CDR3 spells CVSSRSGGNEQFF. CDR3 DNA: TGTGTCAGCAGCCGCTCAGGGGGCAATGAGCAGTTCTTC.

This clonotype was counted ten times or more. At one boundary the junction diverges from the germline segment, which might be a read error. The J gene is TRBJ1-2, the V gene TRBV28, with TRBD1 as a possible D gene (5 bases). The length of the CDR3 is 11 residues. Germline CDR1 MDHEN, CDR2 SYDVKM. The CDR3 bases are TGTGCCAGTGGACGTCCGGGGCAGGTCGCCTTC. It codes for CASGRPGQVAF.

Only a few counts were recorded for this clonotype. This sequence joins TRBV24-1 and TRBJ2-3, with D tentatively TRBD2 (6 bases). Trimming left V 3 bases short and J 6 bases short, with 15 bases between. Germline V CDR1 and CDR2: KGHDR, SFDVKD. CDR3 length: 15 amino acids. CDR3 protein: CATSDRRGSVDTQYF. In DNA form, the CDR3 reads TGTGCCACCAGTGATCGTCGGGGGTCTGTGGATACGCAGTATTTT.

Of note for this clonotype: The junction departs from the called germline gene at one end, perhaps through a read error. The chain is built from TRBV11-3 and TRBJ2-3; the match to TRBD2 covers 10 bases. Per germline, CDR1 SGHNT and CDR2 YENEEA. This CDR3 is 16 amino acids long. For the CDR3, the DNA is TGTGTCAGCAGCTCGAGCGGGGGGGCGGGCACAGTTATGCAGTATTTT. It specifies CVSSSSGGAGTVMQYF.

In its sample, this clonotype was seen once. A much larger clone differs from this one at a single base, so this may be a read error. The CDR3 DNA follows: TGTACCAGCAGCCCTCAACAAGGAAGCTACGAGCAGTACTTC. Protein: CTSSPQQGSYEQYF. The chain links TRBV7-8 to TRBJ2-7; no clear D. This CDR3 has 14 residues. CDR1 and CDR2 (germline): SGHVS, FQNEAQ.

On this clonotype itself: At one end, the junction sequence differs from germline, possibly due to a read error. The chain recombines TRBV6-5 with TRBJ2-1; tentative D call: TRBD1 (7 bases). The CDR3 is 15 residues long. Germline CDR1 is MNHEY and CDR2 is SVGAGI. The DNA of the CDR3 is TGTGTCAGCAGTCAAAGGGCGGGACAGAACAATGAGCATTTCTTC. It codes for CVSSQRAGQNNEHFF.

About this clonotype itself: At one boundary the junction diverges from the germline segment, which might be a read error. The V gene is TRBV12-3 or TRBV12-4, the J gene TRBJ2-2; D not resolved. The CDR3 length is 13 residues. In nucleotides, the CDR3 is TGTACCAGCACCCCACAGTCCACCGGAGAGCTGTTTTTT. Its translation: CTSTPQSTGELFF.

As to this clonotype: This may be a read error: a much more frequent sequence differs by one nucleotide. The genes are TRBV20-1 and TRBJ2-3; D unresolved. This CDR3 is 10 amino acids long. Trimming took off 6 bases at V and 11 bases at J, with 12 bases between the two ends. The germline V gene encodes CDR1 DFQATT and CDR2 SNEGSKA (reference sequence). The CDR3 nucleotides are TGCAGTGCGCTTTTCGGTATGCAGTATTTT. Protein product: CSALFGMQYF.

This clonotype was counted at least ten times. CDR3 sequence reads: CASSLDTGPGGYTF. The CDR3 nucleotides are TGTGCCAGCAGTTTAGATACCGGCCCCGGGGGCTACACCTTC. J is TRBJ1-2 and V is TRBV12-3 or TRBV12-4; D is unresolved. The CDR3 contains 14 residues. The V and J ends lost 1 base and 8 bases respectively, with 14 bases between them.

Concerning this clonotype: One end of the junction fails to match germline, which may point to a read error. V gene TRBV12-3 or TRBV12-4 combines with J gene TRBJ2-2; a possible D gene is TRBD2 (5 bases). CDR3 length: 13 amino acids. CDR3 sequence reads: CASSIQSTGELFF. Written as DNA, the CDR3 is TGTGCCAGCAGTATACAGAGCACCGGGGAGCTGTTTTTC.

This clonotype was seen once. This chain joins TRBV6-5 and TRBJ1-1; D perhaps matches TRBD1 (5 bases). Germline CDR1 reads MNHEY; CDR2 reads SVGAGI. The CDR3 is made up of 17 amino acids. With 4 bases removed from V and 7 bases from J, the gap between germline ends came to 25 bases. Here the CDR3 DNA reads TGTGCCAGCAGTTCCCGAGGGGACGCAAGCCGTGGCATTGAAGCTTTCTTT. Protein sequence: CASSSRGDASRGIEAFF.

Concerning this clonotype itself: The junction does not match germline at one end; this may be a read error. This rearrangement joins TRBV11-2 to TRBJ2-5; D might be TRBD2 (6 bases). This CDR3 comprises 16 residues. CDR1 and CDR2 from the germline V gene are SGHAT and FQNNGV. CDR3 sequence: CASSLVGRRVQETQYF. The CDR3 DNA follows: TGTGCTAGCAGCTTAGTTGGGCGGAGGGTACAAGAGACCCAGTACTTC.

This clonotype was found once. At one of its ends the junction is not consistent with the germline gene, which may arise from a read error. V usage is TRBV11-2 and J usage is TRBJ2-1; D might be TRBD2 (6 bases). The germline CDR1 and CDR2 sequences are SGHAT and FQNNGV. CDR3 size: 18 residues. CDR3 region: CATSSRIVTGGELREQFF. The DNA of the CDR3 is TGTGCCACCAGCTCGCGCATCGTAACTGGCGGGGAACTAAGGGAGCAGTTCTTC.

This rearrangement joins TRBV29-1 to TRBJ2-1; D gene unclear. Germline values: CDR1 SQVTM, CDR2 ANQGSEA. The CDR3 contains 16 residues. V dropped 6 bases and J dropped 1 base, with 19 bases sitting between them. As DNA, the CDR3 is TGCAGCGTCACGAAACGCATCTTCCGATCCTACAATGAGCAGTTCTTC. This sequence encodes CSVTKRIFRSYNEQFF.

The gene calls are TRBV4-2 and TRBJ2-3; tentatively, D is TRBD2 (7 bases). There are 19 residues in the CDR3. CDR1 and CDR2 from the germline V gene are LGHNA and YNFKEQ. The V end was cut by 0 bases, the J end by 3 bases, with 22 bases between. CDR3 nucleotide sequence: TGTGCCAGCAGCCAAGATAGGACTAGGGGGATCCTTGGTACAGATACGCAGTATTTT. Translating gives CASSQDRTRGILGTDTQYF.